The 31 T cell receptor beta chains below all came from one sample that was sequenced in a study of CD8 T cells in Susac syndrome. Roughly 0.5 to 1 ug RNA was reverse transcribed with random hexamers. TCRdb reanalysed the immunoSEQ multiplex PCR reads using MiXCR and keeps one entry per CDR3 protein. The repertoire holds some 130,000 distinct CDR3 sequences, with less than 95% as singletons. Sequenced input: CD4+ T cells from PBMCs. These TCRs come from a human donor with multiple sclerosis.

This clonotype was seen only once. The V call is TRBV20-1, the J call TRBJ2-1; D is uncertain. V lost 5 bases and J lost 6, with 17 bases in between. Per the germline V gene, CDR1 is DFQATT and CDR2 is SNEGSKA (reference sequence). This CDR3 comprises 14 residues. CDR3 bases: TGCAGTGCTGGTCTGACCCTGGCCTTCAATGAGCAGTTCTTC. This encodes CSAGLTLAFNEQFF.

This clonotype has only one observation. V gene TRBV6-5 combines with J gene TRBJ1-2; weak D call: TRBD1 (6 bases). Looked up from germline, CDR1 is MNHEY and CDR2 is SVGAGI. The CDR3 is made up of 15 amino acids. The V gene lost 4 bases and the J gene lost 0 bases, with 12 bases spanning the gap. The CDR3 nucleotides are TGTGCCAGCAGTTTAACAGGGCGAGCTAACTATGGCTACACCTTC. This translates into CASSLTGRANYGYTF.

V usage is TRBV5-5 and J usage is TRBJ2-4, with D tentatively TRBD1 (5 bases). The V end was cut by 0 bases, the J end by 6 bases, with 13 bases between. The CDR3 runs 15 residues. The germline V gene encodes CDR1 SGHKS and CDR2 YYEKEE (reference sequence). CDR3 sequence reads: CASSLGGDARNIQYF. CDR3 sequence (DNA): TGTGCCAGCAGCTTGGGGGGCGATGCGCGAAACATTCAGTACTTC. Together with reference TRBV5-5 and TRBJ2-4, the CDR3 gives the full variable domain: DAGVTQSPTHLIKTRGQQVTLRCSPISGHKSVSWYQQVLGQGPQFIFQYYEKEERGRGNFPDRFSARQFPNYSSELNVNALLLGDSALYLCASSLGGDARNIQYFGAGTRLSVL.

The chain has TRBV29-1 and TRBJ1-2; the match to TRBD1 covers 7 bases. Germline CDR1 reads SQVTM; CDR2 reads ANQGSEA. Trimming at V came to 8 bases and at J to 1 base, leaving 7 bases not matched to a gene. This CDR3 has 13 amino acids. CDR3 in DNA: TGCAGCATCCGACGACAGGGTAACTATGGCTACACCTTC. This gives the protein CSIRRQGNYGYTF.

The chain uses TRBV3-1 and TRBJ2-1, with TRBD2 identical over 8 bases. The CDR3 has 17 residues. The germline V gene has CDR1 LGHDT and CDR2 YNNKEL (reference sequence). V dropped 0 bases and J dropped 7; count of bases not matched to a gene: 11. The CDR3 loop is CASSQESPAGVLNEQFF. The CDR3, as DNA: TGTGCCAGCAGCCAAGAAAGTCCAGCGGGGGTCCTAAATGAGCAGTTCTTC.

J is TRBJ1-2 and V is TRBV29-1; no firm D call. This CDR3 has 11 amino acids. Trimming removed 2 bases at V and 8 bases at J, with 9 bases between. The germline CDR1 and CDR2 sequences are SQVTM and ANQGSEA. The DNA of the CDR3 is TGCAGCGTTGAAAGCGCCTTAGGCTACACCTTC. Its protein is CSVESALGYTF.

This clonotype has only one observation. The V gene is TRBV20-1, the J gene TRBJ1-2; TRBD1 might be the D (6 bases). Trimming took 1 base from V and 2 from J, leaving 8 bases between them. The CDR3 has 13 residues. Germline V gene lookup returns CDR1 DFQATT and CDR2 SNEGSKA (reference sequence). CDR3 region: CSARGGANYGYTF. The DNA for the CDR3 is TGCAGTGCTAGAGGGGGGGCGAACTATGGCTACACCTTC.

The chain couples TRBV19 to TRBJ1-5; D call uncertain. The germline gives CDR1 LNHDA, CDR2 SQIVND (reference sequence). With 1 base removed from V and 6 bases from J, the gap between germline ends came to 13 bases. The CDR3 extends over 15 amino acids. CDR3 loop: CASSIVGDPPQPQHF. As DNA, the CDR3 is TGTGCCAGTAGTATAGTAGGAGATCCCCCTCAGCCCCAGCATTTT.

The J gene is TRBJ1-1, the V gene TRBV27; the D gene is possibly TRBD1 (5 bases). V was pared by 5 bases and J by 11 bases, with 15 bases between. The CDR3 has 12 residues. The V gene's germline CDR1 is MNHEY and CDR2 SMNVEV (reference sequence). CDR3 sequence reads: CASSPPRGTAFF. CDR3 DNA: TGTGCCAGCAGTCCTCCTCGGGGGACGGCTTTCTTT.

In nucleotides, the CDR3 is TGCGCCAGCAAATGGGACAGGGTCGACTATGGCTACACCTTC. Its translation is CASKWDRVDYGYTF. V and J are TRBV5-1 and TRBJ1-2; TRBD1 matches at 9 bases. V shed 6 bases and J 3 bases; nucleotides not matched to a gene: 6. Germline CDR1 reads SGHRS; CDR2 reads YFSETQ. The CDR3 is made up of 14 amino acids.

J is TRBJ1-2 and V is TRBV5-4; D perhaps matches TRBD1 (6 bases). This CDR3 spans 14 amino acids. Per the germline V gene, CDR1 is SGHNT and CDR2 is YYREEE (reference sequence). Trimming stripped 1 base from V and 6 bases from J, with 13 bases between. CDR3 sequence (DNA): TGTGCCAGCAGCTTGACAGGGAATTACCATGGCTACACCTTC. Translated: CASSLTGNYHGYTF.

The chain employs TRBV2 and TRBJ2-2; D is unresolved. Per the germline V gene, CDR1 is SNHLY and CDR2 is FYNNEI. With 5 bases removed from V and 3 bases from J, the gap between germline ends came to 7 bases. The CDR3 loop spans 13 amino acids. Written as DNA, the CDR3 is TGTGCCAGCAGTCCTAGGGACACCGGGGAGCTGTTTTTT. This codes for CASSPRDTGELFF.

The chain carries TRBV9 and TRBJ2-2, with a tentative D call TRBD2 (5 bases). V lost 0 bases and J 4 bases, leaving 10 bases between the germline ends. The CDR3 loop spans 15 amino acids. The V gene's germline CDR1 is SGDLS and CDR2 YYNGEE. The chain's CDR3 is CASSVGTGVTGELFF. In DNA form, the CDR3 reads TGTGCCAGCAGCGTAGGGACTGGGGTCACCGGGGAGCTGTTTTTT.

The rearrangement links TRBV30 to TRBJ2-1; D may be TRBD1 or TRBD2 (5 bases each). This CDR3 contains 16 residues. The V gene's germline CDR1 is GTSNPN and CDR2 SVGIG (reference sequence). V shed 0 bases and J shed 0 bases, with 12 bases lying between them. The CDR3 DNA follows: TGTGCCTGGAGTGTTAGGGGAGTAGGCTCCTACAATGAGCAGTTCTTC. Its protein is CAWSVRGVGSYNEQFF.

As DNA, the CDR3 is TGTGCCAGCAGTTTACCCCGGGACAAAAACATTCAGTACTTC. Protein product: CASSLPRDKNIQYF. V is TRBV12-3 or TRBV12-4 and J is TRBJ2-4, with D possibly being TRBD2 (5 bases). Trimming cost V 2 bases and J 3 bases, with 8 bases left between them. The CDR3 covers 14 residues.

V gene TRBV7-9 combines with J gene TRBJ1-2; the D gene is possibly TRBD1 (5 bases). This CDR3 is built from 13 residues. V was cut by 5 bases and J by 2 bases, with 9 bases left in between. Per the germline V gene, CDR1 is SEHNR and CDR2 is FQNEAQ (reference sequence). The CDR3 loop is CASSVQENYGYTF. The CDR3 nucleotides are TGTGCCAGCAGCGTACAGGAGAACTATGGCTACACCTTC.

This chain links TRBV6-5 with TRBJ2-7, with TRBD1 as a possible D gene (6 bases). V lost 2 bases, J lost 3 bases, and 11 bases lay in between. CDR3 length: 14 amino acids. Germline values: CDR1 MNHEY, CDR2 SVGAGI. DNA for the CDR3: TGTGCCAGCAGTTACAGGGTCAGGGGCTACGAGCAGTACTTC. This sequence encodes CASSYRVRGYEQYF.

The chain links TRBV19 to TRBJ2-1, with TRBD1 matching over 10 bases. V was clipped by 6 bases and J by 6 bases; unmatched bases: 8. Germline V gene sequence: CDR1 LNHDA, CDR2 SQIVND (reference sequence). This CDR3 is 15 amino acids long. This CDR3 is CASRVTGGDRNEQFF. CDR3 nucleotides: TGTGCCAGTAGGGTGACAGGGGGCGATCGCAATGAGCAGTTCTTC.

This rearrangement joins TRBV13 to TRBJ2-6; D is unresolved. CDR1 and CDR2 (germline): PRHDT, FYEKMQ (reference sequence). V was pared by 4 bases and J by 0 bases, with 7 bases between. The CDR3 has 15 residues. The CDR3 region has the DNA TGTGCCAGCAGCTCCCAGAGCTCTGGGGCCAACGTCCTGACTTTC. Its protein is CASSSQSSGANVLTF.

V is TRBV6-1 and J is TRBJ1-5; D possibly corresponds to TRBD1 (5 bases). CDR1 is MNHNS and CDR2 is SASEGT in the germline V gene. The CDR3 consists of 12 residues. V lost 6 bases to trimming and J lost 8 bases, with 11 bases between them. CDR3 DNA: TGTGCCAGCAGGGACACGTTTGAGCCCCAGCATTTT. Its translation: CASRDTFEPQHF.

The DNA of the CDR3 is TGTGCCAGCAGCCCCGTAGCGGGAGTAACCTACGAGCAGTACTTC. Protein sequence: CASSPVAGVTYEQYF. The rearrangement joins TRBV14 to TRBJ2-7; 9 bases are shared with TRBD2. Germline lookup yields CDR1 SGHDN and CDR2 FVKESK. The trim removed 4 bases at V and 2 bases at J, leaving 6 bases unmatched. The CDR3 is made up of 15 amino acids.

This chain joins TRBV2 and TRBJ2-2, with a possible D match to TRBD2 (5 bases). The CDR3 is 16 residues long. CDR1 is SNHLY and CDR2 is FYNNEI in the germline V gene. V shed 4 bases and J shed 0 bases, with 12 bases lying between them. The CDR3 DNA follows: TGTGCCAGCAGTGTAGAGGGCGGAGCGAACACCGGGGAGCTGTTTTTT. Encoded protein: CASSVEGGANTGELFF.

V is TRBV9 and J is TRBJ2-1, with D unresolved. V lost 0 bases, J lost 4 bases, and 8 bases lay in between. The CDR3 has 14 amino acids. Germline V gene data show CDR1 as SGDLS and CDR2 as YYNGEE. The DNA of the CDR3 is TGTGCCAGCAGCGTAGTGACTGGGTACAATGAGCAGTTCTTC. Translation: CASSVVTGYNEQFF.

V is TRBV29-1 and J is TRBJ2-7, with 11 bases matching TRBD1. The CDR3 runs 13 residues. The V gene's germline CDR1 is SQVTM and CDR2 ANQGSEA. V was clipped by 6 bases and J by 3 bases; unmatched bases: 4. In nucleotides, the CDR3 is TGCAGCGTCACCGGGACAGGGGGCTACGAGCAGTACTTC. Its translation is CSVTGTGGYEQYF.

The chain combines TRBV6-5 with TRBJ2-6, with TRBD2 matching over 7 bases. Germline trimming cut 0 bases from V and 1 base from J; bases unmatched to any gene: 3. Germline CDR1 and CDR2: MNHEY and SVGAGI. This CDR3 contains 17 residues. CDR3: CASSYSAGGSGANVLTF. The DNA for the CDR3 is TGTGCCAGCAGTTACTCCGCCGGGGGGTCTGGGGCCAACGTCCTGACTTTC.

CDR3 in amino acids: CASSQVRGAGGELFF. In DNA, the CDR3 is TGTGCCAGCAGCCAAGTGCGGGGGGCAGGCGGGGAGCTGTTTTTT. The chain has TRBV4-2 and TRBJ2-2; 8 bases line up with TRBD2. With V trimmed by 1 base and J by 7 bases, 5 bases remained unmatched. The CDR3 extends over 15 amino acids. Germline CDR1 is LGHNA and CDR2 is YNFKEQ.

The chain combines TRBV27 with TRBJ2-7; a possible D gene is TRBD1 (5 bases). The CDR3 has 15 amino acids. The V gene's germline CDR1 is MNHEY and CDR2 SMNVEV (reference sequence). Trimming stripped 3 bases from V and 2 bases from J, with 14 bases between. CDR3 in DNA: TGTGCCAGCAGTTTGGAAGGGGTCCCAGCCTACGAGCAGTACTTC. It is translated as CASSLEGVPAYEQYF.

This sequence joins TRBV27 and TRBJ2-5, with 7 bases matching TRBD1. The CDR3 is 15 amino acids. V lost 6 bases and J lost 0; bases outside the gene matches: 7. Looked up from germline, CDR1 is MNHEY and CDR2 is SMNVEV (reference sequence). The CDR3 DNA reads TGTGCCAGCAGCTTACTCGGGACAGACCAAGAGACCCAGTACTTC. Translation: CASSLLGTDQETQYF.

The chain uses TRBV3-1 and TRBJ2-1, with TRBD2 identical over 7 bases. Germline CDR1 LGHDT, CDR2 YNNKEL (reference sequence). The CDR3 consists of 15 residues. V trimming: 2 bases; J trimming: 3 bases; junction bases outside the gene matches: 4. CDR3: CASSQRGRVYNEQFF. Here the CDR3 DNA reads TGTGCCAGCAGCCAACGAGGGAGGGTCTACAATGAGCAGTTCTTC.

The CDR3 region is CASSYPGGGRYEQYF. DNA of the CDR3: TGTGCCAGCAGTTACCCCGGGGGGGGCCGCTACGAGCAGTACTTC. The gene calls are TRBV6-5 and TRBJ2-7, with TRBD2 identical over 8 bases. The CDR3 covers 15 residues. Germline V CDR1 and CDR2: MNHEY, SVGAGI. V gave up 2 bases and J gave up 3 bases; unmatched junction bases: 6.

The J gene is TRBJ1-1, the V gene TRBV9; 8 bases are shared with TRBD1. This CDR3 is 13 amino acids long. Germline values: CDR1 SGDLS, CDR2 YYNGEE. V shed 2 bases and J 8 bases; nucleotides not matched to a gene: 5. The CDR3 nucleotides are TGTGCCAGCAGCGTTGAAGGGACAGGCGAAGCTTTCTTT. Protein: CASSVEGTGEAFF.